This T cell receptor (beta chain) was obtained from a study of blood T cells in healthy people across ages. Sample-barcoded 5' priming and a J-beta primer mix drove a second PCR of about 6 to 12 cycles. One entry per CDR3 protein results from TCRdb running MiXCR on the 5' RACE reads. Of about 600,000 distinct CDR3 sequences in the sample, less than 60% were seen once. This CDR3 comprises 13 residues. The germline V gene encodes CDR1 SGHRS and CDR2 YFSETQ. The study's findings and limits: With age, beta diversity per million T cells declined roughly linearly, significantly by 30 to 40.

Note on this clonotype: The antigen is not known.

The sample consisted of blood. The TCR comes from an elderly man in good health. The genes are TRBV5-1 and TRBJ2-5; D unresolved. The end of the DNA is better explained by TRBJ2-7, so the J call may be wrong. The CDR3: CASSLDITYEQYF. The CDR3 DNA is TGCGCCAGCAGCTTGGATATCACCTACGAGCAGTACTTC.